This TCR beta chain was documented in a study of T cells in Graves' hyperthyroidism and ophthalmopathy. Whole-study findings and limits: Blood also showed most of the thyroid clonotypes that were expanded above 0.001.

This clonotype was seen more than once but under ten times. Its antigen is not identified. TCR beta CDR3 sequences were amplified from RNA transcripts. Using the HTBI primer set, a first-round RT-PCR was run on the TCR CDR3. Using its own MiXCR run on the multiplex PCR reads, TCRdb lists one record per CDR3 protein. The sample contains about 520,000 distinct CDR3 sequences, around 21% of which appear only once. The definition of stable Graves' hyperthyroidism was no ophthalmopathy progression within 18 months. Uncontrolled infection, other autoimmune disease, pregnancy or lactation led to exclusion. Fresh peripheral blood, about 9.9 ml, yielded the PBMCs. The receptor's source is a young man with Graves' hyperthyroidism. Input material: blood.

The CDR3 protein is CSVDGSGQGHEQYF. The CDR3 nucleotides are TGCAGCGTTGATGGCTCGGGACAGGGTCACGAGCAGTACTTC. This chain links TRBV29-1 with TRBJ2-7, with 9 bases matching TRBD1. Germline CDR1 reads SQVTM; CDR2 reads ANQGSEA. The length of the CDR3 is 14 residues. V was clipped by 3 bases and J by 5 bases; unmatched bases: 8.